Presented here are 18 T cell receptor beta chains from one specimen sequenced in a study of post-analysis software for immune sequencing data. Unique molecular identifiers featured in each of the TCR beta cDNA libraries. TCRdb called the PCR reads again in MiXCR, with one record for every CDR3 protein. The data show about 500,000 distinct CDR3 sequences, with over 35% seen just once and about 12% held by the top ten. Study-wide results and limits: Five or six TRBV segments, including TRBV5-6, TRBV5-1 and TRBV20-1, were more frequent in patients than controls.

These TCRs' antigens remain unknown. Sequencing was done on a sample of blood. These receptors originate from a girl aged 5-17 years with multiple sclerosis.

This clonotype was seen a few times. The CDR3 DNA follows: TGCAGCGTTGTGGGACTAGCGGACTACAATGAGCAGTTCTTC. Protein product: CSVVGLADYNEQFF. The chain uses TRBV29-1 and TRBJ2-1; 11 nucleotides align to TRBD2. This CDR3 contains 14 residues. Trimming at V came to 4 bases and at J to 3 bases, leaving 2 bases not matched to a gene. Germline V gene lookup returns CDR1 SQVTM and CDR2 ANQGSEA.

A single count supports this clonotype. The rearrangement uses TRBV20-1 and TRBJ2-7; the match to TRBD1 covers 8 bases. Germline lookup yields CDR1 DFQATT and CDR2 SNEGSKA (reference sequence). V gave up 6 bases and J gave up 0 bases; unmatched junction bases: 13. This CDR3 has 16 amino acids. The CDR3 nucleotides are TGCAGTGCCTTCCCGGGACAGGCCTTCTCCTCCTACGAGCAGTACTTC. It codes for CSAFPGQAFSSYEQYF.

The rearrangement uses TRBV5-1 and TRBJ2-1, with TRBD1 identical over 10 bases. The CDR3 loop spans 15 amino acids. With V trimmed by 0 bases and J by 10 bases, 7 bases remained unmatched. Germline CDR1 is SGHRS and CDR2 is YFSETQ. Written as DNA, the CDR3 is TGCGCCAGCAGCTTGGAGGCGACAGGGGGCGAGGAGCAGTTCTTC. It yields the protein CASSLEATGGEEQFF.

The chain is built from TRBV6-5 and TRBJ1-1, with a tentative D call TRBD1 (6 bases). From germline, CDR1 is MNHEY and CDR2 SVGAGI. The CDR3 sequence is 13 residues long. V dropped 5 bases and J dropped 6 bases, with 13 bases sitting between them. CDR3 DNA sequence: TGTGCCAGCAGTCTCCTAGGGGGTGCTGAAGCTTTCTTT. It encodes CASSLLGGAEAFF.

This clonotype has ten or more counts. The V and J genes are TRBV6-5 and TRBJ2-7; D possibly uses TRBD1 or TRBD2 (5 bases each). Germline CDR1 is MNHEY and CDR2 is SVGAGI. The V end lost 5 bases, the J end lost 2 bases, and 10 bases lay between the germline ends. The CDR3 is 13 residues long. CDR3 sequence reads: CASSVGAPYEQYF. CDR3 coding DNA: TGTGCCAGCAGTGTCGGGGCCCCCTACGAGCAGTACTTC.

This clonotype was counted a few times. The CDR3 coding sequence is TGCGCCAGCAGCCGGGACTATAGCGGTAGCACAGATACGCAGTATTTT. It is translated as CASSRDYSGSTDTQYF. The rearrangement uses TRBV5-1 and TRBJ2-3; 7 bases line up with TRBD2. The CDR3 loop spans 16 amino acids. After removal of 4 bases from V and 0 bases from J, the junction contained 8 bases not matched to a gene. Germline CDR1 and CDR2: SGHRS and YFSETQ.

This clonotype was found a few times. The chain recombines TRBV29-1 with TRBJ2-1, with D uncertain. V lost 5 bases and J 4 bases, leaving 6 bases between the germline ends. Germline CDR1 SQVTM, CDR2 ANQGSEA. The CDR3 has 11 amino acids. The CDR3 sequence: CSVSFYNEQFF. DNA for the CDR3: TGCAGCGTTAGCTTTTACAATGAGCAGTTCTTC.

J is TRBJ2-1 and V is TRBV18, with D unresolved. The CDR3 runs 17 residues. Trimming took off 1 base at V and 0 bases at J, with 13 bases between the two ends. In germline, CDR1 is KGHSH, CDR2 LQKENI. The CDR3 DNA reads as TGTGCCAGCTCACCACTGTCCCCTCGGAGCTCCTACAATGAGCAGTTCTTC. As protein: CASSPLSPRSSYNEQFF.

The rearrangement joins TRBV7-2 to TRBJ1-1; D is unresolved. The ends were cut back, 6 bases at V and 1 base at J, with 12 bases in the middle. The CDR3 is 14 residues long. Germline V gene lookup returns CDR1 SGHTA and CDR2 FQGNSA. CDR3 in amino acids: CASRFRTENTEAFF. The CDR3 DNA reads TGTGCCAGCAGATTTAGAACAGAGAACACTGAAGCTTTCTTT.

This clonotype came up a few times. The chain links TRBV20-1 to TRBJ2-1; the match to TRBD2 covers 9 bases. The CDR3 totals 14 residues. Trimming at V came to 5 bases and at J to 9 bases, leaving 11 bases not matched to a gene. Germline CDR1 DFQATT, CDR2 SNEGSKA (reference sequence). The CDR3 protein is CSAEGTSFSPEQFF. The CDR3 DNA follows: TGCAGTGCTGAGGGGACTAGCTTTTCGCCTGAGCAGTTCTTC.

V usage is TRBV12-3 or TRBV12-4 and J usage is TRBJ2-1, with 12 positions matching TRBD2. This CDR3 comprises 16 residues. V was clipped by 10 bases and J by 0 bases; unmatched bases: 7. CDR3 loop: CANRPTSGSSYNEQFF. The CDR3 DNA is TGTGCCAACAGGCCGACTAGCGGGAGCTCCTACAATGAGCAGTTCTTC.

This clonotype was seen a few times. This chain joins TRBV5-1 and TRBJ2-5; D unclear. CDR3 size: 14 residues. Trimming pared 4 bases from V and 0 bases from J, leaving 10 bases between. CDR1 and CDR2 (germline): SGHRS, YFSETQ. The chain's CDR3 is CASSPGTHQETQYF. In DNA form, the CDR3 reads TGCGCCAGCAGCCCAGGCACCCACCAAGAGACCCAGTACTTC.

The chain combines TRBV4-1 with TRBJ1-2; D remains ambiguous. This CDR3 is built from 15 residues. Trimming removed 0 bases at V and 4 bases at J, with 12 bases between. Germline V gene sequence: CDR1 MGHRA, CDR2 YSYEKL. The CDR3 loop reads CASSQDTPNFYGYTF. In DNA, the CDR3 is TGCGCCAGCAGCCAAGATACGCCCAACTTCTATGGCTACACCTTC.

This clonotype turned up a few times. The chain recombines TRBV20-1 with TRBJ1-5; possibly TRBD1 for D (5 bases). This CDR3 spans 16 amino acids. Trimming cost V 1 base and J 0 bases, with 13 bases left between them. The germline CDR1 and CDR2 sequences are DFQATT and SNEGSKA (reference sequence). The CDR3 sequence is CSARAPGVTSNQPQHF. DNA of the CDR3: TGCAGTGCTAGAGCTCCGGGGGTTACTAGCAATCAGCCCCAGCATTTT.

A few counts support this clonotype. The chain uses TRBV7-9 and TRBJ1-2; D call uncertain. The germline CDR1 and CDR2 sequences are SEHNR and FQNEAQ (reference sequence). V shed 4 bases and J shed 4 bases, with 10 bases lying between them. CDR3 length: 13 residues. CDR3 sequence reads: CASSSGRSYGYTF. The CDR3 bases are TGTGCCAGCAGCTCGGGCAGATCCTATGGCTACACCTTC.

The sample holds a few counts of this clonotype. The rearrangement joins TRBV7-9 to TRBJ2-7, with D possibly being TRBD1 or TRBD2 (5 bases each). There are 15 residues in the CDR3. V shed 5 bases and J shed 2 bases, with 16 bases lying between them. Germline lookup yields CDR1 SEHNR and CDR2 FQNEAQ (reference sequence). This CDR3 reads CASSAAGTLTYEQYF. The CDR3, as DNA: TGTGCCAGCAGCGCGGCCGGGACGCTCACCTACGAGCAGTACTTC.

The V call is TRBV27, the J call TRBJ2-7, with 11 bases identical to TRBD2. Germline assignment: CDR1 MNHEY and CDR2 SMNVEV (reference sequence). The CDR3 covers 15 residues. V gave up 6 bases and J gave up 1 base; unmatched junction bases: 5. CDR3 bases: TGTGCCAGCAGGGAGACTAGCGGGGAGTCCTACGAGCAGTACTTC. Translated: CASRETSGESYEQYF.

V usage is TRBV10-3 and J usage is TRBJ2-7, with a weak D call TRBD1 (5 bases). Germline values: CDR1 ENHRY, CDR2 SYGVKD. With 5 bases removed from V and 3 bases from J, the gap between germline ends came to 8 bases. The CDR3 has 12 amino acids. The CDR3 protein is CAISPDSYEQYF. CDR3 DNA: TGTGCCATCAGTCCAGACAGCTACGAGCAGTACTTC.